This TCR beta chain was recorded in a study of T cells after posttransplantation cyclophosphamide. Assay used: immunoSEQ multiplex PCR; TCRdb lists only in-frame clones, some missing. The sample has about 46,000 clones, roughly nine tenths seen once. The related graft donor's blood sample was taken on the day of bone marrow donation. V lost 1 base and J 0 bases, leaving 8 bases between the germline ends. The germline CDR1 and CDR2 sequences are SGHRS and YFSETQ. CDR3 length: 15 residues. Findings and limits, study-wide: TRB overlap between skin or GI tissue T cells and blood was limited. Donor CD8+ memory clones often dominated recipient blood repertoires at later times. Recipient CMV seropositivity and CMV reactivation strongly tracked TRB clonality.

A remark on this clone: Its antigen remains unknown.

Sequencing used PBMCs. This sequence originates from a woman in her 50s in good health and a related stem cell transplant donor. The chain combines TRBV5-1 with TRBJ1-5; D is uncertain. The CDR3, as DNA: TGCGCCAGCAGCTTGTCAGGTTATAGCAATCAGCCCCAGCATTTT. Amino acids: CASSLSGYSNQPQHF.